This T cell receptor (beta chain) was obtained from a study of blood T cells in healthy people across ages. The CDR3 has 14 amino acids. CDR1 and CDR2 from the germline V gene are LGHDT and YNNKEL (reference sequence). V was clipped by 4 bases and J by 3 bases; unmatched bases: 3. Turning to this clonotype: Its cognate antigen is unknown.

Combining a sample-barcoded 5' primer with a J-beta primer mix, a second PCR ran for roughly 6 to 12 cycles. Tagging of each cDNA molecule was performed by a template-switch adaptor with 12 random nucleotides. TCRdb called the 5' RACE reads again in MiXCR, with one record for every CDR3 protein. Of about 1.4 million distinct CDR3 sequences in the sample, approximately 59% were seen once. Study-wide findings and caveats: While age rose, TCR beta diversity per million T cells dropped in a roughly linear way. It was the long-lived donors that had more naive CD4+ cells and higher diversity than aged donors.

The sequenced material came from blood. The genes are TRBV3-1 and TRBJ2-7; TRBD2 matches at 10 bases. The receptor's source is a man aged 18 to 35 in good health. The CDR3 reads CASSPGLAFYEQYF. The CDR3 DNA sequence: TGTGCCAGCAGCCCGGGACTAGCGTTCTACGAGCAGTACTTC.